The 21 T cell receptor beta chains presented below share a single source sample, sequenced in a study of cytomegalovirus exposure and HLA in healthy donors. PCR amplification relied on 60 Vbeta primers (plus 13 Jbeta primers). Method: immunoSEQ multiplex PCR; TCRdb's copy keeps in-frame clones and lacks some. The table has 140,000 or so clones, about two thirds seen once. Sample: PBMCs. The receptors originated from a man aged 60 to 75 in good health and CMV-seronegative.

The chain links TRBV6-5 to TRBJ2-7; D unresolved. CDR1 is MNHEY, CDR2 SVGAGI, per germline. The CDR3 loop spans 11 amino acids. Trimming stripped 6 bases from V and 7 bases from J, with 10 bases between. The CDR3, as DNA: TGTGCCAGCAGGGGCCTTGGGGAGCAGTACTTC. It translates to CASRGLGEQYF.

The chain is built from TRBV7-6 and TRBJ1-2; no clear D gene. This CDR3 is built from 16 residues. The germline V gene has CDR1 SGHVS and CDR2 FNYEAQ. Trimming stripped 4 bases from V and 4 bases from J, with 19 bases between. Here the CDR3 reads CASSSEIYPEGYGYTF. The CDR3 nucleotides are TGTGCCAGCAGCTCTGAGATCTACCCGGAGGGCTATGGCTACACCTTC. The full variable domain, rest sourced from reference TRBV7-6 and TRBJ1-2, is GAGVSQSPRYKVTKRGQDVALRCDPISGHVSLYWYRQALGQGPEFLTYFNYEAQQDKSGLPNDRFSAERPEGSISTLTIQRTEQRDSAMYRCASSSEIYPEGYGYTFGSGTRLTVV.

V is TRBV7-9 and J is TRBJ2-5, with TRBD2 matching over 8 bases. The ends lost 3 bases at V and 5 bases at J; junction bases unmatched: 11. The CDR3 has 16 amino acids. Per the germline V gene, CDR1 is SEHNR and CDR2 is FQNEAQ (reference sequence). DNA for the CDR3: TGTGCCAGCAGCTTTAGTCTAGCGGGCGAGGAGGAGACCCAGTACTTC. Its protein product is CASSFSLAGEEETQYF.

The chain recombines TRBV6-5 with TRBJ2-5, with D perhaps TRBD1 (6 bases). This CDR3 contains 15 residues. CDR1 MNHEY and CDR2 SVGAGI come from the germline V gene. Trimming pared 6 bases from V and 2 bases from J, leaving 16 bases between. CDR3 sequence reads: CASSLNRVQQETQYF. For the CDR3, the DNA is TGTGCCAGCAGCCTTAACAGGGTTCAGCAAGAGACCCAGTACTTC.

V is TRBV15 and J is TRBJ2-3; 7 bases align to TRBD1. J lost 10 bases, V lost 1 base, and 2 bases had no gene match. Germline CDR1 is LNHNV and CDR2 is YYDKDF (reference sequence). The CDR3 is 12 residues long. CDR3 sequence (DNA): TGTGCCACCAGCAGAGCTCAGGGGGCGCAGTATTTT. As protein: CATSRAQGAQYF.

The chain employs TRBV5-1 and TRBJ2-5; TRBD1 aligns across 9 bases. The CDR3 sequence is 14 residues long. CDR1 is SGHRS and CDR2 is YFSETQ in the germline V gene. V was clipped by 1 base and J by 9 bases; unmatched bases: 7. CDR3 amino acids: CASSLSGQGEAQYF. The CDR3 nucleotides read TGCGCCAGCAGCTTGTCGGGACAGGGTGAGGCCCAGTACTTC.

This chain links TRBV7-9 with TRBJ1-1, with D maybe TRBD1 (5 bases). Trimming shortened V by 5 bases and J by 1 base, and 8 bases separated the two germline ends. This CDR3 contains 13 residues. Germline CDR1 is SEHNR and CDR2 is FQNEAQ (reference sequence). Written as DNA, the CDR3 is TGTGCCAGCAGCAACAGGCAGAACACTGAAGCTTTCTTT. It is translated as CASSNRQNTEAFF.

V gene TRBV5-1 combines with J gene TRBJ2-2; no reliable D call. Trimming shortened V by 2 bases and J by 1 base, and 3 bases separated the two germline ends. Germline CDR1 SGHRS, CDR2 YFSETQ. The CDR3 has 13 residues. CDR3 in DNA: TGCGCCAGCAGCTTACTGAACACCGGGGAGCTGTTTTTT. Its translation: CASSLLNTGELFF. Together with reference TRBV5-1 and TRBJ2-2, the CDR3 gives the full variable domain: KAGVTQTPRYLIKTRGQQVTLSCSPISGHRSVSWYQQTPGQGLQFLFEYFSETQRNKGNFPGRFSGRQFSNSRSEMNVSTLELGDSALYLCASSLLNTGELFFGEGSRLTVL.

V gene TRBV2 combines with J gene TRBJ1-1; the D is unclear. V lost 7 bases and J lost 0, with 9 bases in between. CDR1 SNHLY and CDR2 FYNNEI come from the germline V gene. This CDR3 region has 13 residues. The CDR3 coding sequence is TGTGCCAGCAAAGCTCCCCTGAACACTGAAGCTTTCTTT. As protein: CASKAPLNTEAFF.

This clone was recorded a few times. The V call is TRBV6-4, the J call TRBJ2-2, with a tentative D call TRBD1 (5 bases). This CDR3 comprises 13 residues. V lost 6 bases and J 5 bases, leaving 10 bases between the germline ends. Germline CDR1 MRHNA, CDR2 SNTAGT. The CDR3 here is CASRARTTGELFF. The CDR3 region has the DNA TGTGCCAGCAGAGCCAGGACAACCGGGGAGCTGTTTTTT.

This clone has a single count. This sequence joins TRBV5-1 and TRBJ1-6; 7 bases fit TRBD1. CDR3 length equals 14 residues. Losses at the gene ends were 2 bases for V and 8 bases for J; bases not matched to a gene: 4. Germline values: CDR1 SGHRS, CDR2 YFSETQ. CDR3 protein: CASSLDRDYSPLHF. The CDR3 nucleotides read TGCGCCAGCAGCTTAGACAGGGATTATTCACCCCTCCACTTT. The full variable domain, in which reference TRBV5-1 and TRBJ1-6 provide the parts outside the CDR3, is KAGVTQTPRYLIKTRGQQVTLSCSPISGHRSVSWYQQTPGQGLQFLFEYFSETQRNKGNFPGRFSGRQFSNSRSEMNVSTLELGDSALYLCASSLDRDYSPLHFGNGTRLTVT.

This clone occurred a few times. The chain links TRBV5-6 to TRBJ1-4; 9 nucleotides line up with TRBD1. Trimming at V came to 4 bases and at J to 8 bases, leaving 9 bases not matched to a gene. The CDR3 length is 15 residues. Germline V CDR1 and CDR2: SGHDT, YYEEEE. The CDR3 DNA is TGTGCCAGCAGCCAAAGGACAGGGGTGTTCGAAAAACTGTTTTTT. This codes for CASSQRTGVFEKLFF.

The V gene is TRBV7-3, the J gene TRBJ2-7; 8 bases are shared with TRBD1. In germline, CDR1 is SGHTA, CDR2 FQGTGA. The CDR3 is made up of 19 amino acids. V lost 1 base and J lost 7; bases outside the gene matches: 21. CDR3 region: CASSLIGGPGRGRTSEQYF. In DNA form, the CDR3 reads TGTGCCAGCAGCTTAATAGGGGGGCCGGGCAGGGGGCGAACAAGTGAGCAGTACTTC.

The J gene is TRBJ1-1, the V gene TRBV7-6; 7 bases align to TRBD1. The CDR3 consists of 15 residues. V trimming: 5 bases; J trimming: 1 base; junction bases outside the gene matches: 7. CDR1 is SGHVS and CDR2 is FNYEAQ in the germline V gene. The chain's CDR3 is CASSQQDRSNTEAFF. Here the CDR3 DNA reads TGTGCCAGCAGCCAACAGGACAGGTCGAACACTGAAGCTTTCTTT.

This clone has a handful of counts. The V call is TRBV6-5, the J call TRBJ1-2; 8 nucleotides line up with TRBD1. The CDR3 length is 14 residues. CDR1 is MNHEY and CDR2 is SVGAGI in the germline V gene. J gave up 7 bases and V 2 bases, and 6 bases lay outside the gene matches. The CDR3: CASSYEQGVGGYTF. CDR3 nucleotides: TGTGCCAGCAGTTACGAACAGGGGGTTGGTGGCTACACCTTC.

The CDR3 nucleotides are TGTGCCAGCAGTTTATGGGGCGGACAGGGAACGATCCAGCCCCAGCATTTT. This sequence encodes CASSLWGGQGTIQPQHF. The rearrangement links TRBV27 to TRBJ1-5, with 8 bases identical to TRBD1. CDR1 is MNHEY, CDR2 SMNVEV, per germline (reference sequence). The junction had 12 bases not matched to a gene; V was cut back by 1 base and J by 7 bases. This CDR3 has 17 residues.

This clone was recorded a few times. V gene TRBV30 combines with J gene TRBJ2-5; maybe TRBD2 (5 bases). The length of the CDR3 is 13 residues. The V gene's germline CDR1 is GTSNPN and CDR2 SVGIG (reference sequence). Trimming removed 3 bases from V and 5 bases from J, with 13 bases in between. CDR3 sequence: CAWSGIEYETQYF. The CDR3 nucleotides are TGTGCCTGGAGCGGGATAGAGTACGAGACCCAGTACTTC.

The J gene is TRBJ2-1, the V gene TRBV30; D ambiguous. The length of the CDR3 is 11 residues. Germline V gene sequence: CDR1 GTSNPN, CDR2 SVGIG (reference sequence). Trimming removed 3 bases from V and 5 bases from J, with 5 bases in between. CDR3 residues: CAWRADNEQFF. Written as DNA, the CDR3 is TGTGCCTGGAGGGCTGACAATGAGCAGTTCTTC.

The gene calls are TRBV5-1 and TRBJ2-2, with TRBD1 matching 7 bases. The V segment lost 0 bases and the J segment 5 bases; nucleotides outside the gene matches: 7. Germline-derived CDR1 and CDR2 are SGHRS and YFSETQ. The CDR3 spans 16 residues. Written as DNA, the CDR3 is TGCGCCAGCAGCTTGGATCAGGGGGTGGATACCGGGGAGCTGTTTTTT. Encoded protein: CASSLDQGVDTGELFF.

Only one count was recorded for this clone. This chain links TRBV19 with TRBJ2-5; 10 bases agree with TRBD2. The CDR3 is 16 amino acids. Germline-derived CDR1 and CDR2 are LNHDA and SQIVND (reference sequence). With 5 bases clipped from V and 5 bases from J, the junction kept 11 bases outside the gene matches. The CDR3: CASSSWTAGGKETQYF. CDR3 nucleotides: TGTGCCAGTAGTTCCTGGACAGCGGGAGGGAAGGAGACCCAGTACTTC.

This chain uses TRBV4-3 with TRBJ2-3, with TRBD2 matching 7 bases. Germline CDR1 is LGHNA and CDR2 is YSLEER. Germline trimming cut 3 bases from V and 0 bases from J; bases unmatched to any gene: 6. This CDR3 is 16 amino acids long. CDR3 amino acids: CASSHRGSPSTDTQYF. The DNA for the CDR3 is TGCGCCAGCAGCCACCGCGGGAGCCCTAGCACAGATACGCAGTATTTT.